This T cell receptor (beta chain) was profiled in a study of T-cell reconstitution after alpha-beta-depleted transplantation in children. This CDR3 is 16 amino acids long. Germline V gene lookup returns CDR1 LNHNV and CDR2 YYDKDF (reference sequence). V was clipped by 0 bases and J by 7 bases, with 19 bases between them. Unique molecular identifiers featured in how the TCRbeta library was prepared. Using its own MiXCR run on the PCR reads, TCRdb lists one record per CDR3 protein. Among about 440,000 distinct CDR3 sequences listed, over 40% were seen once. The gene calls are TRBV15 and TRBJ2-7; TRBD2 might be the D (6 bases). The starting material was PBMCs, obtained before TCRalphabeta/CD19-depleted stem cell transplant. The clonotype was recovered from a girl between 2 and 10 years old with aplastic anemia, due to receive a stem cell transplant. The CDR3 here is CATSRDGGTRIGEQYF. CDR3 bases: TGTGCCACCAGCAGAGATGGAGGGACCCGGATCGGGGAGCAGTACTTC.